This TCR beta chain was observed in a study of T cell responses to AZD1222 COVID-19 vaccine. Study-wide context: Pooling of second doses given at about 4 or about 12 weeks was done.

TCRdb's copy holds only in-frame clones and misses some; the assay was immunoSEQ multiplex PCR. The sample has about 84,000 clones, nearly 90% seen once. With respect to this clone: What it recognizes is unknown.

Germline V gene data show CDR1 as MNHEY and CDR2 as SVGEGT. CDR3 length: 14 residues. V lost 4 bases and J lost 5, with 13 bases in between. Findings of the study overall: Reportedly, close to half of spike-specific TCRs are directed against unmutated variant regions. Vaccination with two AZD1222 doses was followed by a rise in Spike-specific TCR breadth and depth.

The specimen was peripheral blood, collected on day 0 of AZD1222 vaccination. This rearrangement joins TRBV6-2 or TRBV6-3 to TRBJ2-3, with D maybe TRBD2 (5 bases). This receptor was taken from an adult in good health. CDR3 protein: CASSFEGRRDTQYF. The CDR3 region has the DNA TGTGCCAGCAGTTTCGAGGGAAGGCGAGATACGCAGTATTTT.